The T cell receptor beta chain described here comes from a study of T cell repertoires in cytomegalovirus infection. Overall study context: CMV epitopes in the study were HLA-C-restricted (recently identified) and HLA-B-restricted (well studied).

TCRdb used MiXCR to reprocess the reads, holding one entry per CDR3 protein. The table includes approximately 73,000 distinct CDR3 sequences, roughly 40% detected once. This clonotype was observed a few times. What it recognizes is unknown. This receptor was obtained from a human donor in good health (CMV status not recorded). Some clones in this sample may be carry-over from other donors' samples. The input for sequencing was CD8+ T cells from cultured PBMCs, taken from culture after CMV antigen stimulation.

The CDR3 DNA reads as TGTGCCAGCAGCTTATCCCCTAGCGGGGCCACCGGGGAGCTGTTTTTT. It translates to CASSLSPSGATGELFF. The rearrangement uses TRBV7-6 and TRBJ2-2; 9 bases fit TRBD2. CDR3 length: 16 residues. The germline V gene encodes CDR1 SGHVS and CDR2 FNYEAQ. V lost 2 bases, J lost 4 bases, and 5 bases stayed unmatched.